Each of the 9 T cell receptor beta chains below was sequenced from the same sample in a study of cytomegalovirus exposure and HLA in healthy donors. Amplification used 60 Vbeta primers and 13 Jbeta primers. Method: immunoSEQ multiplex PCR; TCRdb's copy keeps in-frame clones and lacks some. The data contain about 90,000 clones, 62% of them singletons. The specimen sequenced was PBMCs. Every receptor here comes from a woman aged 25-40 years in good health and CMV-seropositive.

In this sample, this clone turned up a few times. The chain carries TRBV5-6 and TRBJ1-1, with D tentatively TRBD1 (6 bases). V was cut by 3 bases and J by 0 bases, with 6 bases left in between. The CDR3 is 13 amino acids. Germline-derived CDR1 and CDR2 are SGHDT and YYEEEE. CDR3 nucleotides: TGTGCCAGCAGCTGGGACATGAACACTGAAGCTTTCTTT. Encoded protein: CASSWDMNTEAFF.

The chain combines TRBV6-5 with TRBJ2-7; D might be TRBD1 or TRBD2, each matching 6 bases. The last part of the DNA fits TRBJ2-1 better; the J call may be wrong. This CDR3 is 12 amino acids long. From germline, CDR1 is MNHEY and CDR2 SVGAGI. CDR3: CASRSGGTEQFF. The CDR3 DNA follows: TGTGCCAGCAGGTCAGGCGGGACAGAGCAGTTCTTC.

The chain joins TRBV2 to TRBJ1-4; 8 bases map to TRBD1. V trimming: 4 bases; J trimming: 11 bases; junction bases outside the gene matches: 9. Germline V lookup: CDR1 SNHLY, CDR2 FYNNEI. The CDR3 runs to 14 residues. CDR3 in amino acids: CASSASLTGEKLFF. Written as DNA, the CDR3 is TGTGCCAGCAGTGCCAGCTTGACAGGGGAGAAACTGTTTTTT. Using reference TRBV2 and TRBJ1-4 for the parts outside the CDR3, the full variable domain is EPEVTQTPSHQVTQMGQEVILRCVPISNHLYFYWYRQILGQKVEFLVSFYNNEISEKSEIFDDQFSVERPDGSNFTLKIRSTKLEDSAMYFCASSASLTGEKLFFGSGTQLSVL.

This clone has a handful of counts. The chain has TRBV7-2 and TRBJ2-3; 13 bases agree with TRBD2. Trimming removed 3 bases from V and 1 base from J; junction bases left unmatched: 4. The CDR3 sequence is 17 residues long. CDR1 is SGHTA and CDR2 is FQGNSA in the germline V gene. CDR3 coding DNA: TGTGCCAGCAGCTTTCGACTAGCGGGGGGCGGCACAGATACGCAGTATTTT. The encoded protein is CASSFRLAGGGTDTQYF.

Of note for this clone: An end of the junction differs from the germline gene, which may be a read error. The rearrangement uses TRBV18 and TRBJ1-2; D is uncertain. Per the germline V gene, CDR1 is KGHSH and CDR2 is LQKENI. CDR3 size: 11 residues. CDR3 sequence (DNA): TGTGCCAGCTCACCAACAGAAGGCTACCCCTTC. Residues: CASSPTEGYPF.

This clone was detected a few times. The chain employs TRBV4-3 and TRBJ1-4; D not resolved. The CDR3 is 13 residues long. Germline CDR1 and CDR2: LGHNA and YSLEER. Trimming pared 4 bases from V and 8 bases from J, leaving 11 bases between. In DNA, the CDR3 is TGCGCCAGCAGCCTTAGGTTGCGGGAAAAACTGTTTTTT. Translation: CASSLRLREKLFF.

The table lists this clone with a few counts. The chain combines TRBV2 with TRBJ1-2, with D possibly matching TRBD1 (5 bases). The V end lost 4 bases, the J end lost 7 bases, and 7 bases lay between the germline ends. This CDR3 has 11 residues. Germline-derived CDR1 and CDR2 are SNHLY and FYNNEI. In nucleotides, the CDR3 is TGTGCCAGCAGTGGGGGGGGTGGCTACACCTTC. Encoded protein: CASSGGGGYTF.

The chain is built from TRBV5-1 and TRBJ1-1, with TRBD1 matching over 8 bases. This CDR3 is 15 amino acids long. The trim removed 4 bases at V and 7 bases at J, leaving 12 bases unmatched. Germline V gene sequence: CDR1 SGHRS, CDR2 YFSETQ. CDR3 protein: CASSEHQGASVEAFF. In DNA form, the CDR3 reads TGCGCCAGCAGCGAACACCAGGGGGCCTCAGTTGAAGCTTTCTTT.

This clone has more than one count but fewer than ten. V usage is TRBV7-2 and J usage is TRBJ2-1, with 7 bases matching TRBD2. The V gene end was trimmed by 2 bases and the J gene end by 3 bases; junction bases not matched to a gene: 7. CDR1 is SGHTA and CDR2 is FQGNSA in the germline V gene. The length of the CDR3 is 16 residues. The CDR3 nucleotides are TGTGCCAGCAGCTTATTCGGGGGGACCAGCTACAATGAGCAGTTCTTC. It is translated as CASSLFGGTSYNEQFF.